Listed below are T cell receptor beta chains from one sample, sequenced in a study of blood T cell repertoires in COVID-19. Profiling relied on immunoSEQ multiplex PCR, and the TCRdb table lists in-frame clones only, not all of them. The sample includes 150,000 to 200,000 clones, roughly nine tenths of them seen just once. Sequencing input: PBMCs or T cells enriched from blood (not recorded which). These receptors came from a woman in her 30s who had recovered from COVID-19. Both conserved end residues are part of each CDR3. D genes are given only for firm matches.

V | D | CDR3
TRBV4-3 | TRBD1 | CASSQGGTGVNSPLHF
TRBV2 | NA | CASSERRPGDTEAFF
TRBV19 | NA | CASSIQGAPEYNEQFF
TRBV24-1 | NA | CATSVRDTGTGELFF
TRBV12-5 | NA | CASGTTGQSSGNTIYF
TRBV7-4 | NA | CASRTTGSGGVEPQHF
TRBV5-4 | TRBD1 | CASTYRDRDDSPLHF
TRBV3-1/TRBV3-2 | NA | CASSQDEVPSYEQYF
TRBV18 | TRBD1 | CASSAGTGSNTEAFF
TRBV19 | NA | CASSIGPTGTPMNTEAFF
TRBV30 | NA | CAWSVLRAAFF
TRBV2 | TRBD1 | CASSRDRVSGNTIYF
TRBV30 | NA | CAWKRVPTEAFF
TRBV4-2 | TRBD2 | CASSRTSGDTQYF
TRBV19 | TRBD1 | CASTDRGFLDSPLHF
TRBV15 | NA | CATSRERRGQEQYF
TRBV3-1/TRBV3-2 | NA | CASSQVGARGVSTEAFF
TRBV5-1 | NA | CASSLDYESTDTQYF
TRBV19 | TRBD1 | CASSRGASEKLFF
TRBV5-8 | NA | CASSLAGYRNEQYF
TRBV10-3 | NA | CAISESVGTLSYEQYF
TRBV5-1 | TRBD1 | CASSPGTGEETQYF
TRBV5-1 | TRBD1 | CASSHGGDRGQEQYF
TRBV6-2/TRBV6-3 | NA | CASSAPGLRGNQPQHF
TRBV7-2 | TRBD2 | CASSYSGGRYDTQYF
TRBV6-1 | TRBD1 | CASSDDRALRYTF
TRBV27 | TRBD2 | CASSPGLASDTQYF
TRBV7-6 | TRBD1 | CASSPDRGADTQYF
TRBV15 | TRBD1 | CATSGRQGPYEQYF
TRBV6-5 | TRBD1 | CASSWQGAYGYTF
TRBV7-3 | NA | CASSLNPQGHEQFF
TRBV27 | TRBD1 | CASSYQGQGYYGYTF
TRBV4-3 | TRBD1 | CASSRRNGQGGTGELFF
TRBV2 | TRBD2 | CASIRTSGTYEQYF
TRBV11-3 | TRBD2 | CASSPPLAGDRNEQFF
TRBV30 | NA | CAWSVSRVNTEAFF
TRBV24-1 | TRBD1 | CATGARTGGPYEQYF
TRBV7-2 | TRBD1 | CASSLVGQGTGNTIYF
TRBV11-3 | NA | CASSPLAANSPLHF
TRBV12-3/TRBV12-4 | NA | CASRAGGFDTIYF
TRBV15 | NA | CATTPGRSGANVLTF
TRBV3-1/TRBV3-2 | NA | CASSQRRGRVTNYVGNSPLHF
TRBV7-7 | NA | CASSLAQGDTQYF
TRBV14 | NA | CASSPQNSPLHF
TRBV3-1/TRBV3-2 | NA | CASSQVSNEQFF
TRBV5-1 | NA | CASRIEATNEKLFF
TRBV27 | TRBD1 | CASSSGGQGRGEQYF
TRBV24-1 | NA | CATSDPGQGGKEPQHF
TRBV7-2 | NA | CASSRSGAEEKLFF
TRBV30 | NA | CAWSASPPGRFYGYTF